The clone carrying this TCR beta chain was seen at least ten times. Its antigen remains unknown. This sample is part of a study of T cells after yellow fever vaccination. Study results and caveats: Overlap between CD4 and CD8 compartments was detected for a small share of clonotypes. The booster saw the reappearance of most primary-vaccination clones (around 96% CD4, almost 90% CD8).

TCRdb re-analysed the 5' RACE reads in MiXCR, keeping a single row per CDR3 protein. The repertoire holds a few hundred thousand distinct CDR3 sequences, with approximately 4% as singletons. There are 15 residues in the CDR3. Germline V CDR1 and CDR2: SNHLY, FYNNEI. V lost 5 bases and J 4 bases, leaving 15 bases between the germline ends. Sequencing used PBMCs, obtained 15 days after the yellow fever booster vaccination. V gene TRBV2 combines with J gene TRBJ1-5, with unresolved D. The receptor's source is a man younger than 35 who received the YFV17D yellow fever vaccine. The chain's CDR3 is CASSYAGNLNQPQHF. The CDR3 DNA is TGTGCCAGCAGTTATGCTGGGAACCTGAATCAGCCCCAGCATTTT. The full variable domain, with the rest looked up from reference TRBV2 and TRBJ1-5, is EPEVTQTPSHQVTQMGQEVILRCVPISNHLYFYWYRQILGQKVEFLVSFYNNEISEKSEIFDDQFSVERPDGSNFTLKIRSTKLEDSAMYFCASSYAGNLNQPQHFGDGTRLSIL.